One sample yielded the 18 T cell receptor beta chains listed below, sequenced in a study of cytomegalovirus exposure and HLA in healthy donors. The PCR employed 60 Vbeta primers together with 13 Jbeta primers. Sequenced by immunoSEQ multiplex PCR; TCRdb stores in-frame clones only, minus some. With about 39,000 clones in the sample, the ten largest clones hold 3% to 4%. The sequenced material came from PBMCs. These receptor sequences come from a woman aged 25 to 39 in good health and CMV-seropositive.

This chain joins TRBV19 and TRBJ1-3; 7 nucleotides align to TRBD1. Losses at the gene ends were 7 bases for V and 2 bases for J; bases not matched to a gene: 5. This CDR3 contains 14 residues. Germline CDR1 reads LNHDA; CDR2 reads SQIVND (reference sequence). As DNA, the CDR3 is TGTGCCAGTATCACCGGGACAGCTGGAAACACCATATATTTT. It translates to CASITGTAGNTIYF.

V usage is TRBV7-2 and J usage is TRBJ1-3; the D is unclear. The CDR3 consists of 14 residues. Germline loops: CDR1 SGHTA, CDR2 FQGNSA. The germline V and J ends were trimmed by 3 bases and 0 bases, with 6 bases remaining between them. CDR3 sequence reads: CASSLSISGNTIYF. The CDR3 coding sequence is TGTGCCAGCAGCTTGAGTATCTCTGGAAACACCATATATTTT.

This chain uses TRBV10-1 with TRBJ2-7, with TRBD2 identical over 10 bases. J lost 8 bases, V lost 5 bases, and 6 bases had no gene match. This CDR3 has 13 residues. Germline V CDR1 and CDR2: WNHNN, SYGVQD (reference sequence). The chain's CDR3 is CASSSSGGLQQYF. In DNA form, the CDR3 reads TGCGCCAGCAGTTCTAGCGGGGGACTCCAGCAGTACTTC.

V gene TRBV6-1 combines with J gene TRBJ2-5, with 8 nucleotides matching TRBD2. Germline V gene data show CDR1 as MNHNS and CDR2 as SASEGT. With 5 bases clipped from V and 5 bases from J, the junction kept 10 bases outside the gene matches. This CDR3 spans 15 amino acids. CDR3 bases: TGTGCCAGCAGTCAGGGCCCCGGGGGGGCGGAGACCCAGTACTTC. Translation gives CASSQGPGGAETQYF.

The rearrangement links TRBV30 to TRBJ2-7, with 7 bases lining up with TRBD1. J lost 6 bases, V lost 0 bases, and 5 bases had no gene match. This CDR3 comprises 13 residues. Germline CDR1 and CDR2: GTSNPN and SVGIG (reference sequence). The DNA of the CDR3 is TGTGCCTGGAGTGTAGAACAGGGGCGCGAGCAGTACTTC. Residues: CAWSVEQGREQYF.

V and J are TRBV5-1 and TRBJ1-2; D unclear. Trimming took off 1 base at V and 0 bases at J, with 13 bases between the two ends. Germline V CDR1 and CDR2: SGHRS, YFSETQ. This CDR3 comprises 16 residues. Here the CDR3 DNA reads TGCGCCAGCAGCTTGCCGGGTCTTCAAGCTAACTATGGCTACACCTTC. As protein: CASSLPGLQANYGYTF.

To note about this clone: The same CDR3 is also encoded by other DNA sequences in this sample. The V gene is TRBV2, the J gene TRBJ2-7; D gene unclear. Trimming left V 6 bases short and J 5 bases short, with 14 bases between. Looked up from germline, CDR1 is SNHLY and CDR2 is FYNNEI. The CDR3 runs 13 residues. The CDR3 here is CASRLPQEHEQYF. The CDR3 DNA is TGTGCCAGCAGACTGCCGCAAGAACACGAGCAGTACTTC.

The chain recombines TRBV11-2 with TRBJ2-7, with TRBD2 matching over 8 bases. J was trimmed by 3 bases and V by 5 bases; bases with no gene match: 6. CDR1 is SGHAT, CDR2 FQNNGV, per germline. CDR3 length: 14 residues. CDR3 nucleotide sequence: TGTGCCAGCAGCACATCTAGCGGGCTCTACGAGCAGTACTTC. It encodes CASSTSSGLYEQYF. The complete variable domain, with remaining parts taken from reference TRBV11-2 and TRBJ2-7, reads EAGVAQSPRYKIIEKRQSVAFWCNPISGHATLYWYQQILGQGPKLLIQFQNNGVVDDSQLPKDRFSAERLKGVDSTLKIQPAKLEDSAVYLCASSTSSGLYEQYFGPGTRLTVT.

V gene TRBV5-5 combines with J gene TRBJ2-5; 12 nucleotides agree with TRBD2. CDR1 and CDR2 from the germline V gene are SGHKS and YYEKEE (reference sequence). With V trimmed by 1 base and J by 5 bases, 0 bases remained unmatched. This CDR3 region has 14 residues. The CDR3 reads CASSLLAGGETQYF. CDR3 sequence (DNA): TGTGCCAGCAGCTTGCTAGCGGGGGGGGAGACCCAGTACTTC.

V gene TRBV5-4 combines with J gene TRBJ2-3, with D tentatively TRBD2 (7 bases). This CDR3 spans 16 amino acids. V was pared by 0 bases and J by 4 bases, with 15 bases between. Germline-derived CDR1 and CDR2 are SGHNT and YYREEE (reference sequence). CDR3 sequence (DNA): TGTGCCAGCAGCTTGGGGAGGGGGGGGCCCGCAGATACGCAGTATTTT. It encodes CASSLGRGGPADTQYF.

The chain has TRBV7-9 and TRBJ2-3; 10 bases are a match to TRBD1. Germline trimming cut 2 bases from V and 3 bases from J; bases unmatched to any gene: 2. Germline V gives CDR1 SEHNR, CDR2 FQNEAQ (reference sequence). This CDR3 is 15 amino acids long. CDR3 amino acids: CASSLSGQGTDTQYF. The DNA of the CDR3 is TGTGCCAGCAGCTTATCGGGACAGGGGACAGATACGCAGTATTTT.

The rearrangement uses TRBV30 and TRBJ2-5, with 10 positions matching TRBD1. The CDR3 consists of 14 residues. The germline CDR1 and CDR2 sequences are GTSNPN and SVGIG (reference sequence). J gave up 2 bases and V 5 bases, and 5 bases lay outside the gene matches. Here the CDR3 DNA reads TGTGCCTGGGGGCCGGGACAGGGGCAAGAGACCCAGTACTTC. Residues: CAWGPGQGQETQYF.

Considering frequency, this clone is medium-sized. This CDR3 is CAISESAASRTQFF. The CDR3 DNA reads as TGTGCCATCAGTGAGTCGGCGGCTAGCAGGACCCAGTTCTTC. The V gene is TRBV10-3, the J gene TRBJ2-1, with D maybe TRBD2 (5 bases). The V gene's germline CDR1 is ENHRY and CDR2 SYGVKD. Trimming shortened V by 0 bases and J by 13 bases, and 16 bases separated the two germline ends. This CDR3 comprises 14 residues.

The chain couples TRBV6-6 to TRBJ2-5; perhaps TRBD2 as D (6 bases). The germline V gene encodes CDR1 MNHNY and CDR2 SVGAGI (reference sequence). Trimming stripped 6 bases from V and 5 bases from J, with 16 bases between. There are 14 residues in the CDR3. The CDR3 loop reads CASRLGGVGETQYF. The CDR3 DNA is TGTGCCAGCAGGCTAGGAGGGGTAGGGGAGACCCAGTACTTC.

The V call is TRBV5-4, the J call TRBJ2-1; tentatively, D is TRBD2 (5 bases). CDR1 is SGHNT, CDR2 YYREEE, per germline (reference sequence). V was shortened by 2 bases and J by 7 bases, with 19 bases between the two germline ends. The CDR3 has 16 residues. The CDR3: CASSFLGRLGINEQFF. The CDR3 nucleotides read TGTGCCAGCAGCTTTCTTGGGAGATTGGGAATTAATGAGCAGTTCTTC.

The chain has TRBV6-1 and TRBJ1-3, with D perhaps TRBD1 (5 bases). V lost 1 base to trimming and J lost 4 bases, with 8 bases between them. This CDR3 comprises 14 residues. The V gene's germline CDR1 is MNHNS and CDR2 SASEGT. The CDR3 is CASSEGGVGNTIYF. The CDR3 DNA sequence: TGTGCCAGCAGTGAAGGGGGGGTCGGAAACACCATATATTTT.

The V and J genes are TRBV5-1 and TRBJ2-3, with a tentative D call TRBD2 (5 bases). There are 15 residues in the CDR3. Trimming removed 1 base at V and 4 bases at J, with 13 bases between. Per the germline V gene, CDR1 is SGHRS and CDR2 is YFSETQ. The CDR3 DNA is TGCGCCAGCAGCTTGAACCTAGCAGGCGCAGATACGCAGTATTTT. Translating gives CASSLNLAGADTQYF.

This chain connects TRBV29-1 to TRBJ1-2, with D maybe TRBD1 (5 bases). Germline loops: CDR1 SQVTM, CDR2 ANQGSEA. V dropped 4 bases and J dropped 4 bases, with 19 bases sitting between them. This CDR3 spans 15 amino acids. For the CDR3, the DNA is TGCAGCGTTGTAGCCCGCCAGGGTCCGGCCTATGGCTACACCTTC. Translating it yields CSVVARQGPAYGYTF.